This T cell receptor beta chain was identified during a study of PD-1 blockade in mismatch repair-deficient tumors. Overall study: Enrolled about 2013-2016, patients had progressing, pretreated mismatch repair-deficient cancers of 11 to 13 types.

The assay was immunoSEQ multiplex PCR, and TCRdb's table has in-frame clones only and misses some. The sample comprises some 110,000 clones, about three quarters of which are singletons, and approximately 5% rests with the top ten. V gave up 5 bases and J gave up 3 bases; unmatched junction bases: 9. This CDR3 is built from 17 residues. CDR1 is SGHTA and CDR2 is FQGTGA in the germline V gene. The chain has TRBV7-3 and TRBJ2-6, with TRBD1 matching over 8 bases. The clonotype comes from an adult with mismatch repair-deficient cancer. Here the sequenced sample was peripheral blood, taken 60 weeks after starting pembrolizumab. The CDR3 region has the DNA TGTGCCAGCAGCCCGAGCTCAGGGGGCGATGGGGCCAACGTCCTGACTTTC. Translating gives CASSPSSGGDGANVLTF.